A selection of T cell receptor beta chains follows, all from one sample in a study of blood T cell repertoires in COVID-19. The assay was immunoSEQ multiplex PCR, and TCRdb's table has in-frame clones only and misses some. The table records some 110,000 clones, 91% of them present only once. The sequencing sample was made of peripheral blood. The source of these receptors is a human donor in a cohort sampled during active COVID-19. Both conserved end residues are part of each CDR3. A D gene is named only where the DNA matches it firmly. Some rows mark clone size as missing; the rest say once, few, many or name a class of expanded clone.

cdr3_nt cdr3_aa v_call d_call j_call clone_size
TGTGCCAGCCGACCCCTGACAGCACAGAACACTGAAGCTTTCTTT CASRPLTAQNTEAFF TRBV6-5 - TRBJ1-1 -
TGTGCCAGCAGCTTAGCGCAGGGGTCCGGAAACACCATATATTTT CASSLAQGSGNTIYF TRBV7-9 - TRBJ1-3 -
TGTGCCAGCAGCTTGTTGGGAGCAGATACGCAGTATTTT CASSLLGADTQYF TRBV5-8 - TRBJ2-3 -
TGTGCCAGTAGTATAGTCCGGGGGGGCCTGTACGAGCAGTACTTC CASSIVRGGLYEQYF TRBV19 TRBD2 TRBJ2-7 -
TGTGCCAGCAGTCCCGACAGGGACTACTATGGCTACACCTTC CASSPDRDYYGYTF TRBV27 TRBD1 TRBJ1-2 -
TGTGCCAGCAGCGTAGACATGGGGACTGGGCACGAGCAGTACTTC CASSVDMGTGHEQYF TRBV9 - TRBJ2-7 -
TGTGCCATCAGACCGGGACAGCTTGACACTGAAGCTTTCTTT CAIRPGQLDTEAFF TRBV10-3 TRBD1 TRBJ1-1 -
TGTGCCAGCAGCGTAGGGACAGGGAACACTGAAGCTTTCTTT CASSVGTGNTEAFF TRBV9 TRBD1 TRBJ1-1 -
TGTGCCAGCAGCTTAGTAGGGCCAGGGGAAAGCAATCAGCCCCAGCATTTT CASSLVGPGESNQPQHF TRBV7-8 - TRBJ1-5 -
TGTGCCAGTAGCATGGCCGGGACAGGGTTCACCGGGGAGCTGTTTTTT CASSMAGTGFTGELFF TRBV19 TRBD1 TRBJ2-2 -
TGTGCCAGCACCGGTCGGACTAGCGGACTTTCCTACGAGCAGTACTTC CASTGRTSGLSYEQYF TRBV28 TRBD2 TRBJ2-7 -
TGTGCCAGCAGCGTAGCCCGTGGGCTAGCGGGAGCGACCGGGGAGCTGTTTTTT CASSVARGLAGATGELFF TRBV9 TRBD2 TRBJ2-2 -
TGTGCCTGGAGTGGGAACAGGGTTAAACCGGACACCATATATTTT CAWSGNRVKPDTIYF TRBV30 - TRBJ1-3 -
TGCGCCAGCAGCTTGGGAGGAGTGGGAGAGACCCAGTACTTC CASSLGGVGETQYF TRBV5-1 - TRBJ2-5 -
TGTGCCAGCAGCCTCCGGGACTATGGAGAGACCCAGTACTTC CASSLRDYGETQYF TRBV4-2 TRBD2 TRBJ2-5 -
TGTGCCAGTAGTGTCATAGCGGGTGTTCCTGAGCAGTTCTTC CASSVIAGVPEQFF TRBV19 TRBD2 TRBJ2-1 -
TGTGCCAGCAGCTTAACTAGCGTAATCTCCTACAATGAGCAGTTCTTC CASSLTSVISYNEQFF TRBV7-8 TRBD2 TRBJ2-1 once
TGTGCCAGCAGCCAAGAGGGACAGGGGGCTAATGAAAAACTGTTTTTT CASSQEGQGANEKLFF TRBV4-2 TRBD1 TRBJ1-4 -
TGTGCCAGCAGCCCGGGACTCCGATCCTACGAGCAGTACTTC CASSPGLRSYEQYF TRBV7-2 - TRBJ2-7 -
TGTGCCAGCAGCCCGGGACAGGGGGACGAGGGTGGCTACACCTTC CASSPGQGDEGGYTF TRBV7-9 TRBD1 TRBJ1-2 -
TGTGCCAGCTTCCCGGGGTGGACCGGGGAGTTGTTTTTT CASFPGWTGELFF TRBV6-5 - TRBJ2-2 -
TGCGCCAGCAGCCAAGCGACAGGGGGAAAGCAGTTCTTC CASSQATGGKQFF TRBV4-3 TRBD1 TRBJ2-1 -
TGTGCCAGCAGCCAAGATCTAGGTGGTCTAGCGGGAGATACGCAGTATTTT CASSQDLGGLAGDTQYF TRBV4-2 TRBD2 TRBJ2-3 -
TGTGCCAGCAGTAGCGGGGAGAGCACCGGGGAGCTGTTTTTT CASSSGESTGELFF TRBV6-2/TRBV6-3 TRBD2 TRBJ2-2 few
TGTGCCAGCAGAACTAGCGGGCCTTTCAATGAGCAGTTCTTC CASRTSGPFNEQFF TRBV6-5 TRBD2 TRBJ2-1 -
TGTGCCAGTAGTATAGTGTGGGCCCCCAATGAGCAGTTCTTC CASSIVWAPNEQFF TRBV19 - TRBJ2-1 -
TGTGCCAGCAGCCCGACCGGGACTAGCGGATCCGAGCAGTACTTC CASSPTGTSGSEQYF TRBV6-5 TRBD2 TRBJ2-7 -